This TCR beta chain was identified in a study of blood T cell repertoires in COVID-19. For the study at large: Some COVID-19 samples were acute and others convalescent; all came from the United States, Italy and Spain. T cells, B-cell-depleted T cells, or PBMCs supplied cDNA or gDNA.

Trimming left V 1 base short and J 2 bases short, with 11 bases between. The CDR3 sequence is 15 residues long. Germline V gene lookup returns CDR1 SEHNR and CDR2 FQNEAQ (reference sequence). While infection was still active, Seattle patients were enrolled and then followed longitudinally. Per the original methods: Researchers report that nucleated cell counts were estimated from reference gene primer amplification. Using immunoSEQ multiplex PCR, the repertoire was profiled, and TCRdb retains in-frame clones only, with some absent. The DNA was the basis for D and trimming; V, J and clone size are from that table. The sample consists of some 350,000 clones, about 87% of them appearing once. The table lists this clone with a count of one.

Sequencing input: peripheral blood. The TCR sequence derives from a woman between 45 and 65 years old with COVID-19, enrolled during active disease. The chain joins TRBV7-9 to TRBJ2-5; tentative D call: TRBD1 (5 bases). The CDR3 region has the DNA TGTGCCAGCAGCTTAGGAAGGGGCAGACAAGAGACCCAGTACTTC. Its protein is CASSLGRGRQETQYF.